A single sample gave rise to the 30 T cell receptor beta chains below, sequenced in a study of blood T cell repertoires in COVID-19. Method: immunoSEQ multiplex PCR; TCRdb's copy keeps in-frame clones and lacks some. The data contain 140,000 or so clones, 60% to 85% of them seen just once; the ten biggest clones take up about 15%. Source material: peripheral blood. The receptors were gathered from a man aged 50 or older with acute or convalescent COVID-19.

CDR3 DNA sequence: TGTGCCAGCTCACCTAAGCAGGTTTCCTACAATGAGCAGTTCTTC. Protein: CASSPKQVSYNEQFF. This chain links TRBV18 with TRBJ2-1; D remains ambiguous. This CDR3 contains 15 residues. Germline V gene sequence: CDR1 KGHSH, CDR2 LQKENI. V was pared by 3 bases and J by 1 base, with 10 bases between.

Ten or more counts support this clone. V usage is TRBV5-1 and J usage is TRBJ2-2, with 8 bases aligning to TRBD1. The CDR3 contains 14 residues. V dropped 4 bases and J dropped 9; count of bases not matched to a gene: 8. The germline V gene encodes CDR1 SGHRS and CDR2 YFSETQ. Written as DNA, the CDR3 is TGCGCCAGCAGCCCCAGGGGGCTCAGCAGGGAGCTGTTTTTT. The encoded protein is CASSPRGLSRELFF.

V is TRBV9 and J is TRBJ1-6; TRBD1 is a possible D gene (6 bases). CDR1 and CDR2 from the germline V gene are SGDLS and YYNGEE. With 5 bases removed from V and 7 bases from J, the gap between germline ends came to 13 bases. This CDR3 has 14 residues. The CDR3 loop is CASSPGTTNSPLHF. In nucleotides, the CDR3 is TGTGCCAGCAGTCCCGGGACAACAAATTCACCCCTCCACTTT. Variable domain in full (rest from reference TRBV9 and TRBJ1-6): DSGVTQTPKHLITATGQRVTLRCSPRSGDLSVYWYQQSLDQGLQFLIQYYNGEERAKGNILERFSAQQFPDLHSELNLSSLELGDSALYFCASSPGTTNSPLHFGNGTRLTVT.

The rearrangement joins TRBV29-1 to TRBJ1-2; the D gene is possibly TRBD1 (6 bases). V was clipped by 3 bases and J by 6 bases, with 14 bases between them. The CDR3 is 13 amino acids. Germline loops: CDR1 SQVTM, CDR2 ANQGSEA. The CDR3 sequence: CSVDRTARDGYTF. CDR3 sequence (DNA): TGCAGCGTTGATCGGACAGCGAGAGATGGCTACACCTTC.

The chain joins TRBV21-1 to TRBJ1-5; the table gives TRBD1 as D, unverified against the DNA. TRBV21-1 is a pseudogene. The CDR3 has 14 residues. CDR3 in amino acids: CASTTGRINQPQHF. The CDR3 nucleotides read TGTGCCAGCACCACAGGACGGATCAATCAGCCCCAGCATTTT.

This chain links TRBV5-1 with TRBJ2-2, with TRBD1 matching over 9 bases. The CDR3 covers 21 residues. The germline V gene has CDR1 SGHRS and CDR2 YFSETQ. V lost 2 bases, J lost 3 bases, and 20 bases stayed unmatched. The DNA of the CDR3 is TGCGCCAGCAGCTTCCCTAAAACCGGGACAGGGTCCCAATTGGACACCGGGGAGCTGTTTTTT. As protein: CASSFPKTGTGSQLDTGELFF.

This clone was detected a few times. The chain recombines TRBV4-1 with TRBJ1-5, with TRBD1 identical over 7 bases. V shed 0 bases and J 0 bases; nucleotides not matched to a gene: 8. The CDR3 contains 18 residues. Germline V lookup: CDR1 MGHRA, CDR2 YSYEKL. The chain's CDR3 is CASSQDRDSTYSNQPQHF. In DNA form, the CDR3 reads TGCGCCAGCAGCCAAGATCGGGACAGCACCTATAGCAATCAGCCCCAGCATTTT.

The chain is built from TRBV24-1 and TRBJ1-5; a possible D gene is TRBD1 (5 bases). The CDR3 totals 14 residues. Germline V lookup: CDR1 KGHDR, CDR2 SFDVKD. The V end was cut by 4 bases, the J end by 5 bases, with 11 bases between. CDR3: CATSETPGDQPQHF. CDR3 DNA sequence: TGTGCCACCAGTGAAACCCCGGGGGATCAGCCCCAGCATTTT.

Only one count was recorded for this clone. The chain couples TRBV28 to TRBJ1-2, with a weak D call TRBD1 (6 bases). Germline values: CDR1 MDHEN, CDR2 SYDVKM. The CDR3 runs to 13 residues. Between the trimmed V and J ends, which lost 6 bases and 12 bases, there was a span of 20 bases. The DNA for the CDR3 is TGTGCCAGCAGCCCCGGGACAAAAGCGGGAGACACCTTC. Amino acid sequence: CASSPGTKAGDTF.

The chain joins TRBV27 to TRBJ1-1; no firm D call. V was clipped by 5 bases and J by 1 base, with 8 bases between them. The CDR3 contains 13 residues. CDR1 is MNHEY and CDR2 is SMNVEV in the germline V gene (reference sequence). The CDR3 nucleotides are TGTGCCAGCAGTAAACAGACGAACACTGAAGCTTTCTTT. It codes for CASSKQTNTEAFF.

The chain employs TRBV25-1 and TRBJ1-4, with 10 bases aligning to TRBD1. Germline lookup yields CDR1 MGHDK and CDR2 SYGVNS. The CDR3 spans 14 residues. V was clipped by 7 bases and J by 6 bases; unmatched bases: 5. CDR3 bases: TGTGCCAGCACGACAGGGGGCGCGTATGAAAAACTGTTTTTT. It yields the protein CASTTGGAYEKLFF.

The CDR3 sequence is CATLDRLNTEAFF. CDR3 nucleotides: TGTGCCACCCTCGACCGACTAAACACTGAAGCTTTCTTT. V is TRBV18 and J is TRBJ1-1; D unclear. The germline V and J ends were trimmed by 10 bases and 2 bases, with 14 bases remaining between them. CDR3 length: 13 residues. Germline V gene sequence: CDR1 KGHSH, CDR2 LQKENI.

The V call is TRBV19, the J call TRBJ2-1; no definite D call. Looked up from germline, CDR1 is LNHDA and CDR2 is SQIVND (reference sequence). The germline V and J ends were trimmed by 1 base and 8 bases, with 12 bases remaining between them. This CDR3 contains 14 residues. The CDR3 here is CASSIVASQYEQFF. The CDR3 DNA is TGTGCCAGTAGTATAGTCGCTTCACAGTATGAGCAGTTCTTC.

The gene calls are TRBV5-4 and TRBJ2-2, with TRBD2 as a possible D gene (5 bases). Between the trimmed V and J ends, which lost 4 bases and 0 bases, there was a span of 10 bases. Germline assignment: CDR1 SGHNT and CDR2 YYREEE (reference sequence). The CDR3 spans 15 residues. CDR3 bases: TGTGCCAGCAGCACAGCGGAGACGAACACCGGGGAGCTGTTTTTT. Protein: CASSTAETNTGELFF.

This CDR3 is CATSDAGTGGLETQYF. Here the CDR3 DNA reads TGTGCCACCAGTGATGCCGGGACAGGGGGGTTAGAGACCCAGTACTTC. This chain joins TRBV24-1 and TRBJ2-5, with 11 bases fitting TRBD1. Unmatched junction bases numbered 6, after V lost 3 bases and J lost 4 bases. CDR1 is KGHDR and CDR2 is SFDVKD in the germline V gene. The CDR3 spans 16 residues.

The chain recombines TRBV5-1 with TRBJ2-7; no definite D call. This CDR3 has 16 residues. V lost 0 bases and J lost 1, with 14 bases in between. Per germline, CDR1 SGHRS and CDR2 YFSETQ. The CDR3 sequence: CASSLAPGDSSYEQYF. Here the CDR3 DNA reads TGCGCCAGCAGCTTGGCCCCAGGTGATAGTTCCTACGAGCAGTACTTC.

The rearrangement links TRBV6-1 to TRBJ1-6, with 9 bases identical to TRBD1. The germline gives CDR1 MNHNS, CDR2 SASEGT. This CDR3 has 15 amino acids. V lost 3 bases, J lost 8 bases, and 5 bases stayed unmatched. This chain's CDR3 is CASSEGTGRDSPLHF. CDR3 DNA sequence: TGTGCCAGCAGTGAGGGGACAGGGAGAGATTCACCCCTCCACTTT.

The rearrangement joins TRBV6-1 to TRBJ1-6; 7 bases align to TRBD1. Germline V gene data show CDR1 as MNHNS and CDR2 as SASEGT. Germline trimming cut 1 base from V and 7 bases from J; bases unmatched to any gene: 4. CDR3 length: 15 residues. CDR3 sequence (DNA): TGTGCCAGCAGTGAAGGACAGGGTGGGAATTCACCCCTCCACTTT. Amino acid sequence: CASSEGQGGNSPLHF.

This chain uses TRBV23-1 with TRBJ1-6; D might be TRBD1 (5 bases). TRBV23-1 is labeled an ORF, and its function is uncertain. The CDR3 length is 15 residues. The germline V and J ends were trimmed by 8 bases and 6 bases, with 17 bases remaining between them. The CDR3, as DNA: TGCGCCAGCGGCGGGGGGGGTTCAGGTAATTCACCCCTCCACTTT. Its translation is CASGGGGSGNSPLHF.

On this clone: A junction end diverges from the germline sequence, so it may reflect a read error. The chain carries TRBV9 and TRBJ2-2; D might be TRBD2 (5 bases). CDR1 and CDR2 from the germline V gene are SGDLS and YYNGEE. The CDR3 is 13 amino acids. The DNA of the CDR3 is TGTGCCAGCAGCCCCCGTACAACCGGGAAGCTGTTTTTT. This sequence encodes CASSPRTTGKLFF.

The chain links TRBV5-1 to TRBJ2-7; D is possibly TRBD1 (6 bases). The CDR3 has 15 amino acids. CDR1 is SGHRS and CDR2 is YFSETQ in the germline V gene. Trimming took 3 bases from V and 0 from J, leaving 13 bases between them. CDR3 region: CASSSRTASSYEQYF. The CDR3 bases are TGCGCCAGCAGCTCCAGGACAGCGAGCTCCTACGAGCAGTACTTC.

J is TRBJ1-3 and V is TRBV7-8; TRBD1 matches 7 bases. This CDR3 region has 16 residues. V lost 7 bases, J lost 3 bases, and 12 bases stayed unmatched. Germline CDR1 SGHVS, CDR2 FQNEAQ. CDR3 nucleotide sequence: TGTGCCAGCAACCCGGGGGTGGGACAGTTTGGAAACACCATATATTTT. Amino acid sequence: CASNPGVGQFGNTIYF.

The chain is built from TRBV19 and TRBJ2-5; D is undetermined. CDR1 and CDR2 from the germline V gene are LNHDA and SQIVND (reference sequence). The CDR3 has 13 amino acids. V shed 6 bases and J shed 4 bases, with 12 bases lying between them. CDR3 nucleotide sequence: TGTGCCAGTAGCCCCCGTAGTCTAGAGACCCAGTACTTC. Translating gives CASSPRSLETQYF.

The chain combines TRBV5-1 with TRBJ1-1, with D tentatively TRBD1 (5 bases). The CDR3 runs 15 residues. Germline V gives CDR1 SGHRS, CDR2 YFSETQ. V gave up 0 bases and J gave up 1 base, with 10 bases separating them. CDR3 coding DNA: TGCGCCAGCAGCTTGGGGGGACTTAAGAACACTGAAGCTTTCTTT. Its protein is CASSLGGLKNTEAFF.

The J gene is TRBJ2-1, the V gene TRBV3-1 (or the pseudogene TRBV3-2); D may be TRBD2 (6 bases). The V end lost 4 bases, the J end lost 8 bases, and 15 bases lay between the germline ends. The germline V gene has CDR1 LGHDT and CDR2 YNNKEL (reference sequence). CDR3 length: 14 residues. In nucleotides, the CDR3 is TGTGCCAGCAGCCCGGAGGGAAGGTCCCATGAGCAGTTCTTC. Amino acids: CASSPEGRSHEQFF.

This chain uses TRBV12-5 with TRBJ1-1, with unresolved D. CDR3 length equals 14 residues. CDR1 is LGHNT, CDR2 FRNRAP, per germline. Trimming pared 0 bases from V and 1 base from J, leaving 6 bases between. The CDR3 protein is CASGLVPGNTEAFF. For the CDR3, the DNA is TGTGCTAGTGGTTTGGTACCCGGGAACACTGAAGCTTTCTTT.

This rearrangement joins TRBV10-3 to TRBJ2-1; TRBD2 matches at 9 bases. Per the germline V gene, CDR1 is ENHRY and CDR2 is SYGVKD. The J segment lost 7 bases and the V segment lost 4 bases, leaving 5 bases of the junction unmatched. CDR3 length equals 14 residues. CDR3 DNA sequence: TGTGCCATCAGTGGGGCTAGCGGGGAAAATGAGCAGTTCTTC. This codes for CAISGASGENEQFF.

Only a few counts were recorded for this clone. The gene calls are TRBV21-1 and TRBJ1-2; TRBD1 was called by the table and not checked on the DNA. TRBV21-1 is noted as a pseudogene. The length of the CDR3 is 15 residues. The CDR3 nucleotides read TGTGCCAGCAGCAAGGCCAGGGCGGTCAACTATGGCTACACCTTC. Amino acids: CASSKARAVNYGYTF.

This chain links TRBV7-9 with TRBJ1-5; TRBD1 matches at 7 bases. CDR3 length: 18 amino acids. V shed 1 base and J 5 bases; nucleotides not matched to a gene: 14. CDR1 is SEHNR and CDR2 is FQNEAQ in the germline V gene (reference sequence). The CDR3 bases are TGTGCCAGCAGCTTAGGGCCCTCCTTCACAGGGGAGCATCAGCCCCAGCATTTT. Its translation: CASSLGPSFTGEHQPQHF.

This chain joins TRBV12-3 or TRBV12-4 and TRBJ1-1; D is unresolved. The CDR3 is made up of 13 amino acids. Trimming cost V 7 bases and J 8 bases, with 17 bases left between them. The CDR3: CASKPAGFGEAFF. CDR3 in DNA: TGTGCCAGCAAACCCGCGGGGTTCGGAGAAGCTTTCTTT.